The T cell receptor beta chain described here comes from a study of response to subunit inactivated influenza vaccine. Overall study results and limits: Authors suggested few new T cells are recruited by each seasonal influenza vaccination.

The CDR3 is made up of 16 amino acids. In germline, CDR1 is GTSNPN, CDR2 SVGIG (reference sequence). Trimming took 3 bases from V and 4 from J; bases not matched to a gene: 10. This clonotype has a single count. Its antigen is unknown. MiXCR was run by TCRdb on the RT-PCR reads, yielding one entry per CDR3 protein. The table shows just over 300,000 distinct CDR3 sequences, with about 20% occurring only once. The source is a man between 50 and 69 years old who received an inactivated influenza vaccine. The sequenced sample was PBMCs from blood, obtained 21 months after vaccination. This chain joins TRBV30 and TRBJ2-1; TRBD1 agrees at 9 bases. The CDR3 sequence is CAWRETGTGSYNEQFF. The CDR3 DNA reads TGTGCCTGGAGGGAGACCGGGACAGGGTCTTACAATGAGCAGTTCTTC.